This TCR beta chain came from a study of shared clonotypes between healthy human individuals. As concerns this clone: Antigen unknown.

Repertoires were generated with immunoSEQ multiplex PCR, while TCRdb's copy carries only in-frame clones and drops some. This sample has about 490,000 clones, with more than 75% found just once. Study outcomes and limitations: There were few donors, and this limited the genetic and exposure-history diversity represented.

Per germline, CDR1 SGHRS and CDR2 YFSETQ. This CDR3 is built from 14 residues. V was clipped by 4 bases and J by 0 bases, with 11 bases between them. Roughly 84 million PBMCs served as the genomic DNA source for unsorted samples. Sequenced material: PBMCs. The receptor was derived from a woman in her thirties or forties in good health. Some clones in this sample may be carry-over from other donors' samples. This rearrangement joins TRBV5-1 to TRBJ2-7; D possibly uses TRBD1 or TRBD2 (5 bases each). CDR3 loop: CASSPGTVSYEQYF. The CDR3 nucleotides are TGCGCCAGCAGCCCAGGGACGGTCTCCTACGAGCAGTACTTC.